This TCR beta chain originates from a study of T cell repertoires in cytomegalovirus infection. In the study overall: Evidence of both CMV infection and a matching HLA type came from public TCR beta signatures. The study, taken as a whole, reports: Predominance within the ex vivo response was attributable to HLA-C-restricted CMV-specific TCR beta clonotypes. Summed public TCR beta family frequency identified CMV carriers bearing the relevant HLA.

Germline V CDR1 and CDR2: SGHVS, FNYEAQ. V was shortened by 2 bases and J by 3 bases, with 17 bases between the two germline ends. There are 16 residues in the CDR3. As to this clonotype: Its target is unknown.

TCRdb reprocessed the reads with MiXCR, giving one entry per CDR3 protein. The sample shows roughly 500,000 distinct CDR3 sequences, 15% to 20% of them seen only once. The sequence came from a human donor in good health (CMV status not recorded). Some clones in this sample may be carry-over from other donors' samples. Input material: CD8+ T cells from PBMCs. The J gene is TRBJ2-7, the V gene TRBV7-6; tentatively, D is TRBD1 or TRBD2 (5 bases each). As DNA, the CDR3 is TGTGCCAGCAGCTTATCAGGGACGGTTAGCTACTACGAGCAGTACTTC. Its protein is CASSLSGTVSYYEQYF.